Shown below are 6 T cell receptor beta chains from a single sample sequenced in a study of blood T cells in healthy people across ages. The use of a sample-barcoded 5' primer and a J-beta primer mix characterized a second PCR of about 6 to 12 cycles. One entry per CDR3 protein results from TCRdb running MiXCR on the 5' RACE reads. The sample holds about 680,000 distinct CDR3 sequences, around half seen once. The sample was blood. The receptor set was obtained from an older woman in good health.

The chain employs TRBV4-2 and TRBJ2-1; TRBD2 aligns across 11 bases. Germline V gene data show CDR1 as LGHNA and CDR2 as YNFKEQ. The junction had 8 bases not matched to a gene; V was cut back by 1 base and J by 3 bases. The length of the CDR3 is 18 residues. The CDR3 here is CASSQVRRGLADYNEQFF. The DNA for the CDR3 is TGTGCCAGCAGCCAAGTAAGGCGGGGACTAGCGGACTACAATGAGCAGTTCTTC.

This clonotype was seen only a few times. This sequence joins TRBV20-1 and TRBJ1-4; 8 positions agree with TRBD1. CDR3 size: 14 residues. Germline V lookup: CDR1 DFQATT, CDR2 SNEGSKA (reference sequence). Trimming cost V 3 bases and J 10 bases; bases outside gene matches: 10. This CDR3 is CSASLDRGLGKLFF. CDR3 in DNA: TGCAGTGCTAGCCTCGACAGGGGCTTAGGAAAACTGTTTTTT.

In its sample, this clonotype was seen many times. This chain joins TRBV7-2 and TRBJ2-7, with 14 nucleotides matching TRBD2. V shed 5 bases, J shed 4 bases, and the junction held 1 base outside the gene matches. The CDR3 totals 14 residues. Germline CDR1 reads SGHTA; CDR2 reads FQGNSA. Here the CDR3 reads CASSRTSGRYEQYF. The DNA of the CDR3 is TGTGCCAGCAGCAGGACTAGCGGGAGGTACGAGCAGTACTTC.

The genes are TRBV20-1 and TRBJ2-7, with 8 bases aligning to TRBD2. The J call is uncertain, as TRBJ2-5 better fits the DNA end. The CDR3 sequence is 13 residues long. Germline-derived CDR1 and CDR2 are DFQATT and SNEGSKA (reference sequence). DNA of the CDR3: TGCAGTGCTCCCAGCGGGAGAAGGGAGACCCAGTACTTC. This translates into CSAPSGRRETQYF.

The rearrangement links TRBV18 to TRBJ2-7; 9 nucleotides match TRBD2. Germline values: CDR1 KGHSH, CDR2 LQKENI. J lost 6 bases, V lost 5 bases, and 11 bases had no gene match. This CDR3 comprises 15 residues. The CDR3 is CASSAAGTSISEQYF. CDR3 nucleotides: TGTGCCAGCTCAGCCGCCGGGACTAGCATCTCCGAGCAGTACTTC.

This clonotype was counted ten times or more. The chain links TRBV4-3 to TRBJ2-4, with 7 bases that match TRBD2. The ends lost 1 base at V and 9 bases at J; junction bases unmatched: 9. The length of the CDR3 is 15 residues. CDR1 and CDR2 from the germline V gene are LGHNA and YSLEER. The CDR3: CASSQGLERGGIQYF. In DNA, the CDR3 is TGCGCCAGCAGCCAAGGCCTTGAGCGGGGCGGCATTCAGTACTTC.